These 27 T cell receptor beta chains share one sample of origin, sequenced in a study of T cell changes during pregnancy in multiple sclerosis (dated by TCRdb to about 2019). Libraries were prepared through the immunoSEQ multiplex PCR assay. TCRdb obtained this table from immuneACCESS and retained in-frame rearrangements with V and J assigned. These tables miss some clones; where compared with another copy, unresolved V genes account for less than half of the shortfall, and the remainder is unexplained. The sample includes approximately 83,000 clones, with 90% to 95% observed a single time. 2.2% of the sample lies in the top ten. The source was peripheral blood, collected in the third trimester of pregnancy. The receptors shown here come from a female donor with multiple sclerosis, enrolled in a pregnancy study.

V usage is TRBV19 and J usage is TRBJ1-2, with a weak D call TRBD1 (6 bases). The CDR3 sequence is 15 residues long. Germline assignment: CDR1 LNHDA and CDR2 SQIVND (reference sequence). V shed 3 bases and J shed 5 bases, with 16 bases lying between them. Here the CDR3 DNA reads TGTGCCAGTAGTATCCAGGGGCAGACTGTATATGGCTACACCTTC. Translation: CASSIQGQTVYGYTF.

The chain is built from TRBV4-3 and TRBJ2-3; the match to TRBD1 covers 10 bases. From germline, CDR1 is LGHNA and CDR2 YSLEER. V lost 0 bases to trimming and J lost 1 base; unmatched junction nucleotides: 4. CDR3 length: 17 amino acids. The CDR3 DNA is TGCGCCAGCAGCCAAGAGGGACAGGGGTCCCGCACAGATACGCAGTATTTT. This gives the protein CASSQEGQGSRTDTQYF.

The chain is built from TRBV27 and TRBJ2-7; TRBD2 matches at 8 bases. Per germline, CDR1 MNHEY and CDR2 SMNVEV (reference sequence). Trimming removed 6 bases from V and 0 bases from J; junction bases left unmatched: 10. CDR3 length: 16 amino acids. The CDR3 nucleotides are TGTGCCAGCAGACTGGCCTCCGGGACTAGCTCCTACGAGCAGTACTTC. It codes for CASRLASGTSSYEQYF.

The chain is built from TRBV4-3 and TRBJ1-1, with D unclear. CDR3 size: 17 residues. Germline values: CDR1 LGHNA, CDR2 YSLEER. Trimming removed 3 bases at V and 1 base at J, with 18 bases between. This chain's CDR3 is CASSQVRFQYPNTEAFF. CDR3 in DNA: TGCGCCAGCAGCCAGGTCAGGTTCCAGTACCCGAACACTGAAGCTTTCTTT.

V usage is TRBV9 and J usage is TRBJ2-7; TRBD1 matches 12 bases. Germline loops: CDR1 SGDLS, CDR2 YYNGEE. V lost 3 bases to trimming and J lost 7 bases; unmatched junction nucleotides: 5. The CDR3 covers 14 residues. The CDR3 reads CASSAGQGADEQYF. The DNA of the CDR3 is TGTGCCAGCAGCGCGGGACAGGGGGCTGATGAGCAGTACTTC.

V is TRBV27 and J is TRBJ1-2; D gene ambiguous. The CDR3 length is 15 residues. Trimming pared 0 bases from V and 3 bases from J, leaving 11 bases between. The germline gives CDR1 MNHEY, CDR2 SMNVEV (reference sequence). The CDR3 region is CASSLSRFSYYGYTF. CDR3 DNA sequence: TGTGCCAGCAGTTTATCTCGGTTCTCGTACTATGGCTACACCTTC.

The DNA of the CDR3 is TGTGCCAGCAGTTACGGCGGGAGGATCCAAGAGACCCAGTACTTC. Translated, it gives CASSYGGRIQETQYF. The chain joins TRBV6-6 to TRBJ2-5, with TRBD2 identical over 8 bases. Per germline, CDR1 MNHNY and CDR2 SVGAGI (reference sequence). This CDR3 has 15 residues. With V trimmed by 2 bases and J by 1 base, 3 bases remained unmatched.

This clone came up a few times. The chain is built from TRBV5-1 and TRBJ2-2; tentatively, D is TRBD1 (6 bases). V lost 1 base and J 7 bases, leaving 11 bases between the germline ends. Germline V CDR1 and CDR2: SGHRS, YFSETQ. The CDR3 contains 14 residues. CDR3 bases: TGCGCCAGCAGCTTGAGGACAGTTGACGGGGAGCTGTTTTTT. Translated, it gives CASSLRTVDGELFF.

The chain employs TRBV29-1 and TRBJ1-1; no reliable D call. Germline V gives CDR1 SQVTM, CDR2 ANQGSEA. The CDR3 runs to 12 residues. Trimming cost V 0 bases and J 5 bases, with 7 bases left between them. The CDR3: CSVEDPGTEAFF. The DNA of the CDR3 is TGCAGCGTTGAAGATCCCGGGACTGAAGCTTTCTTT. Using reference TRBV29-1 and TRBJ1-1 for the parts outside the CDR3, the full variable domain is SAVISQKPSRDICQRGTSLTIQCQVDSQVTMMFWYRQQPGQSLTLIATANQGSEATYESGFVIDKFPISRPNLTFSTLTVSNMSPEDSSIYLCSVEDPGTEAFFGQGTRLTVV.

In its sample, this clone was seen a few times. The V call is TRBV19, the J call TRBJ1-2, with D possibly matching TRBD1 (6 bases). This CDR3 is 14 amino acids long. V shed 7 bases and J shed 7 bases, with 19 bases lying between them. Germline CDR1 LNHDA, CDR2 SQIVND (reference sequence). CDR3 amino acids: CASTNQAGAGGYTF. Here the CDR3 DNA reads TGTGCCAGTACCAACCAGGCAGGGGCCGGTGGCTACACCTTC.

The genes are TRBV5-5 and TRBJ1-3; possible D gene TRBD1, 6 bases. This CDR3 contains 15 residues. Germline V lookup: CDR1 SGHKS, CDR2 YYEKEE (reference sequence). Trimming removed 4 bases from V and 2 bases from J, with 13 bases in between. CDR3: CASSALDSPGNTIYF. In nucleotides, the CDR3 is TGTGCCAGCAGCGCCCTGGACAGTCCTGGAAACACCATATATTTT. Filled out from reference TRBV5-5 and TRBJ1-3, the complete variable domain reads DAGVTQSPTHLIKTRGQQVTLRCSPISGHKSVSWYQQVLGQGPQFIFQYYEKEERGRGNFPDRFSARQFPNYSSELNVNALLLGDSALYLCASSALDSPGNTIYFGEGSWLTVV.

This chain connects TRBV5-6 to TRBJ1-1; possibly TRBD1 for D (6 bases). The CDR3 runs 13 residues. CDR1 and CDR2 (germline): SGHDT, YYEEEE. The ends were cut back, 1 base at V and 4 bases at J, with 8 bases in the middle. The CDR3 loop reads CASSLTGRTEAFF. The DNA of the CDR3 is TGTGCCAGCAGCTTGACAGGGCGCACTGAAGCTTTCTTT.

This chain uses TRBV29-1 with TRBJ2-7; 12 nucleotides agree with TRBD1. Germline CDR1 is SQVTM and CDR2 is ANQGSEA. There are 15 residues in the CDR3. The trim removed 6 bases at V and 5 bases at J, leaving 11 bases unmatched. Written as DNA, the CDR3 is TGCAGCGTCTCTAGGGGGGACAGGGGGCTGCACGAGCAGTACTTC. Protein: CSVSRGDRGLHEQYF.

V usage is TRBV15 and J usage is TRBJ2-5; D remains ambiguous. The germline CDR1 and CDR2 sequences are LNHNV and YYDKDF (reference sequence). Trimming pared 8 bases from V and 4 bases from J, leaving 14 bases between. CDR3 length equals 13 residues. CDR3: CATAREASETQYF. As DNA, the CDR3 is TGTGCCACCGCAAGAGAGGCGTCAGAGACCCAGTACTTC. Using reference TRBV15 and TRBJ2-5 for the parts outside the CDR3, the full variable domain is DAMVIQNPRYQVTQFGKPVTLSCSQTLNHNVMYWYQQKSSQAPKLLFHYYDKDFNNEADTPDNFQSRRPNTSFCFLDIRSPGLGDTAMYLCATAREASETQYFGPGTRLLVL.

The chain uses TRBV5-1 and TRBJ2-4; 10 bases are shared with TRBD1. Germline V gene data show CDR1 as SGHRS and CDR2 as YFSETQ. J was trimmed by 9 bases and V by 4 bases; bases with no gene match: 7. The CDR3 totals 14 residues. The CDR3 region has the DNA TGCGCCAGCAGCCCCAGGACAGGGGGTGGCATTCAGTACTTC. As protein: CASSPRTGGGIQYF.

This chain connects TRBV19 to TRBJ2-1; 10 bases are shared with TRBD1. The CDR3 has 15 amino acids. Germline assignment: CDR1 LNHDA and CDR2 SQIVND (reference sequence). The junction had 8 bases not matched to a gene; V was cut back by 7 bases and J by 5 bases. The CDR3 here is CASTETGGADNEQFF. The DNA for the CDR3 is TGTGCCAGTACCGAGACAGGGGGCGCGGACAATGAGCAGTTCTTC.

The gene calls are TRBV14 and TRBJ2-4, with D perhaps matching TRBD1 (5 bases). V lost 3 bases and J 9 bases, leaving 9 bases between the germline ends. This CDR3 spans 12 amino acids. Germline V lookup: CDR1 SGHDN, CDR2 FVKESK. In DNA form, the CDR3 reads TGTGCCAGCAGCCAGGGGCACAGCATTCAGTACTTC. This encodes CASSQGHSIQYF.

This chain connects TRBV2 to TRBJ2-1; 10 nucleotides match TRBD2. V lost 7 bases and J lost 6; bases outside the gene matches: 6. Germline V gene sequence: CDR1 SNHLY, CDR2 FYNNEI. The CDR3 sequence is 14 residues long. CDR3 region: CASIRPSGSNEQFF. The CDR3 bases are TGTGCCAGCATTCGTCCTAGCGGGAGCAATGAGCAGTTCTTC.

The gene calls are TRBV2 and TRBJ2-6; the D is unclear. V was pared by 10 bases and J by 0 bases, with 4 bases between. The CDR3 runs to 12 residues. From germline, CDR1 is SNHLY and CDR2 FYNNEI. The CDR3 DNA is TGTGCCACCCACTCTGGGGCCAACGTCCTGACTTTC. Translating gives CATHSGANVLTF.

The gene calls are TRBV5-1 and TRBJ2-3; D is perhaps TRBD2 (5 bases). The V end lost 4 bases, the J end lost 6 bases, and 21 bases lay between the germline ends. The CDR3 loop spans 16 amino acids. Germline V lookup: CDR1 SGHRS, CDR2 YFSETQ. The CDR3 reads CASSRASTASGDTQYF. The CDR3 DNA reads TGCGCCAGCAGCAGAGCTAGCACAGCTAGTGGGGATACGCAGTATTTT.

The V and J genes are TRBV27 and TRBJ1-1; 8 positions match TRBD1. With 6 bases clipped from V and 10 bases from J, the junction kept 7 bases outside the gene matches. The CDR3 is made up of 12 amino acids. Germline CDR1 is MNHEY and CDR2 is SMNVEV (reference sequence). The CDR3: CASRTTGGGAFF. The CDR3 DNA reads TGTGCCAGCAGAACTACAGGGGGGGGAGCTTTCTTT.

The chain joins TRBV6-6 to TRBJ2-7, with D tentatively TRBD1 (5 bases). The CDR3 totals 16 residues. The V end was cut by 0 bases, the J end by 4 bases, with 16 bases between. The germline gives CDR1 MNHNY, CDR2 SVGAGI (reference sequence). CDR3 sequence: CASSYSGWGRAYEQYF. CDR3 nucleotides: TGTGCCAGCAGTTACTCGGGTTGGGGCAGGGCTTACGAGCAGTACTTC.

V is TRBV7-9 and J is TRBJ2-3; TRBD1 agrees at 10 bases. Trimming at V came to 1 base and at J to 4 bases, leaving 2 bases not matched to a gene. Germline CDR1 SEHNR, CDR2 FQNEAQ (reference sequence). The CDR3 extends over 15 amino acids. CDR3 in amino acids: CASSLEGQGSDTQYF. The CDR3 nucleotides read TGTGCCAGCAGCTTAGAGGGACAGGGGTCAGATACGCAGTATTTT.

The CDR3 nucleotides read TGTGCCAGCATATTATTGGGACACCTCACTGAAGCTTTCTTT. Translation: CASILLGHLTEAFF. The rearrangement joins TRBV2 to TRBJ1-1, with D possibly being TRBD1 (6 bases). V shed 7 bases and J shed 4 bases, with 16 bases lying between them. From germline, CDR1 is SNHLY and CDR2 FYNNEI. This CDR3 has 14 residues. The whole variable domain, filled in from reference TRBV2 and TRBJ1-1, reads EPEVTQTPSHQVTQMGQEVILRCVPISNHLYFYWYRQILGQKVEFLVSFYNNEISEKSEIFDDQFSVERPDGSNFTLKIRSTKLEDSAMYFCASILLGHLTEAFFGQGTRLTVV.

The chain has TRBV14 and TRBJ2-7; maybe TRBD2 (6 bases). The CDR3 contains 13 residues. V was trimmed by 0 bases and J by 9 bases, leaving 12 bases between them. The V gene's germline CDR1 is SGHDN and CDR2 FVKESK. CDR3 sequence: CASSQEGAGRQYF. The CDR3 DNA sequence: TGTGCCAGCAGCCAAGAGGGAGCGGGCCGGCAGTACTTC.

Only one count was recorded for this clone. CDR3 amino acids: CASSYEVRNTQYF. Here the CDR3 DNA reads TGTGCCAGCAGTTATGAGGTTCGGAATACGCAGTATTTT. The chain links TRBV6-6 to TRBJ2-3; D unclear. CDR1 and CDR2 from the germline V gene are MNHNY and SVGAGI (reference sequence). This CDR3 spans 13 amino acids. V was cut by 3 bases and J by 7 bases, with 11 bases left in between.

The J gene is TRBJ1-1, the V gene TRBV10-3; TRBD1 might be the D (6 bases). CDR3 length: 13 amino acids. Trimming removed 10 bases from V and 1 base from J, with 13 bases in between. Germline CDR1 reads ENHRY; CDR2 reads SYGVKD. In nucleotides, the CDR3 is TGTGCCAGCAACAGGGCTGAGAACACTGAAGCTTTCTTT. Its protein product is CASNRAENTEAFF.